The entry that follows covers one T cell receptor beta chain sequence. Its cognate antigen is unknown. This entry comes from a study of CD8 T cells in Susac syndrome. Broader study findings: Detection of Susac-specific public clones gave 15 to 20 in total CD8+ repertoires and several in CD8+ TEMRA repertoires.

This CDR3 has 13 amino acids. The germline gives CDR1 DFQATT, CDR2 SNEGSKA (reference sequence). The ends were cut back, 8 bases at V and 0 bases at J, with 11 bases in the middle. The RNA input was roughly 0.45 to 1 ug, and it was reverse transcribed with random hexamers. The amplification used immunoSEQ multiplex PCR on TCR beta CDR3; it spanned 54 Vbeta and 13 Jbeta. TCRdb re-analysed the immunoSEQ multiplex PCR reads in MiXCR, keeping a single row per CDR3 protein. The sample yields about 85,000 distinct CDR3 sequences, about 95% seen once. High-throughput TCR beta sequencing covered peripheral CD8+ and CD4+ T cells. Negative isolation yielded the CD8+ and CD4+ T cells, while FACS enriched the TEMRA cells.

The V call is TRBV20-1, the J call TRBJ2-1, with a possible D match to TRBD2 (5 bases). Sequenced sample: CD8+ T cells from PBMCs. The origin of this receptor is a human donor with Susac syndrome. The CDR3 bases are TGCAGTAGTAGGGAGATCTCCTACAATGAGCAGTTCTTC. Translation gives CSSREISYNEQFF.